Following are 9 T cell receptor beta chains from one sample sequenced in a study of breast tumors, draining lymph nodes, adjacent tissues. Samples came from axillary lymph nodes draining the breast cancer. TCRdb redid the calling of the multiplex PCR reads with MiXCR, one entry per CDR3 protein. The sample shows around 230,000 distinct CDR3 sequences, approximately 30% of them seen only once. Sequences were obtained from axillary lymph node tissue. The origin of the receptors is a female donor with breast cancer. Some clones in this sample may be carry-over from other donors' samples.

This clonotype has at least ten counts. This chain uses TRBV5-1 with TRBJ1-2; tentatively, D is TRBD1 (5 bases). In germline, CDR1 is SGHRS, CDR2 YFSETQ. The CDR3 covers 14 residues. Trimming took off 4 bases at V and 8 bases at J, with 18 bases between the two ends. CDR3 residues: CASSPRTSKGGYTF. CDR3 in DNA: TGCGCCAGCAGCCCTAGGACAAGTAAGGGAGGCTACACCTTC.

The table lists this clonotype with many counts. This chain connects TRBV19 to TRBJ2-6; D might be TRBD1 (6 bases). This CDR3 has 15 residues. The germline V gene encodes CDR1 LNHDA and CDR2 SQIVND (reference sequence). Trimming left V 3 bases short and J 4 bases short, with 10 bases between. CDR3 sequence: CASSIQGSGANVLTF. In DNA, the CDR3 is TGTGCCAGTAGTATTCAGGGGAGCGGGGCCAACGTCCTGACTTTC.

V is TRBV7-8 and J is TRBJ1-1, with D uncertain. The CDR3 covers 13 residues. CDR1 and CDR2 (germline): SGHVS, FQNEAQ. V gave up 5 bases and J gave up 10 bases, with 17 bases separating them. Here the CDR3 DNA reads TGTGCCAGCAGCCCCAGTGGCGGGTATAGAGCTTTCTTT. It is translated as CASSPSGGYRAFF.

The sample holds many counts of this clonotype. The chain links TRBV24-1 to TRBJ1-1, with D possibly being TRBD1 (5 bases). The CDR3 sequence is 13 residues long. Per the germline V gene, CDR1 is KGHDR and CDR2 is SFDVKD. V was pared by 5 bases and J by 4 bases, with 10 bases between. This CDR3 reads CATSGAGGTEAFF. CDR3 DNA: TGTGCCACCAGTGGGGCGGGGGGCACTGAAGCTTTCTTT.

The chain employs TRBV7-9 and TRBJ1-4, with D perhaps matching TRBD1 (6 bases). The CDR3 is 15 amino acids. Germline values: CDR1 SEHNR, CDR2 FQNEAQ (reference sequence). Trimming pared 5 bases from V and 8 bases from J, leaving 18 bases between. Written as DNA, the CDR3 is TGTGCCAGCAGCCGTGGGACATTTAAGGAGGAAAAACTGTTTTTT. Translating it yields CASSRGTFKEEKLFF. Together with reference TRBV7-9 and TRBJ1-4, the CDR3 gives the full variable domain: DTGVSQNPRHKITKRGQNVTFRCDPISEHNRLYWYRQTLGQGPEFLTYFQNEAQLEKSRLLSDRFSAERPKGSFSTLEIQRTEQGDSAMYLCASSRGTFKEEKLFFGSGTQLSVL.

This clonotype was picked up many times. The chain uses TRBV20-1 and TRBJ1-4, with D possibly being TRBD1 (5 bases). Germline assignment: CDR1 DFQATT and CDR2 SNEGSKA (reference sequence). This CDR3 contains 13 residues. The ends were cut back, 3 bases at V and 4 bases at J, with 9 bases in the middle. The CDR3 DNA reads as TGCAGTGCTAGGACGGACATTAATGAAAAACTGTTTTTT. Translating gives CSARTDINEKLFF.

This clonotype was picked up many times. This rearrangement joins TRBV5-1 to TRBJ2-5; 9 bases map to TRBD2. Trimming took 5 bases from V and 4 from J; bases not matched to a gene: 6. Germline CDR1 is SGHRS and CDR2 is YFSETQ. The CDR3 is 14 residues long. CDR3 coding DNA: TGCGCCAGCAGGTCGGTAGCGGGAGTAGAGACCCAGTACTTC. It is translated as CASRSVAGVETQYF.

This clonotype has at least ten counts. This chain joins TRBV4-2 and TRBJ1-5; tentatively, D is TRBD1 (5 bases). V gave up 0 bases and J gave up 2 bases, with 14 bases separating them. Germline CDR1 reads LGHNA; CDR2 reads YNFKEQ. The CDR3 loop spans 17 amino acids. The chain's CDR3 is CASSQDLGWDGNQPQHF. The CDR3 coding sequence is TGTGCCAGCAGCCAAGATCTGGGTTGGGACGGCAATCAGCCCCAGCATTTT.

This clonotype has a handful of counts. A clone one base away is much larger, so this may be a read error. As the CDR3 is not closed by the conserved phenylalanine or tryptophan, this likely results from a read error. The CDR3 region is CASSLGGDLETQYL. CDR3 nucleotides: TGTGCCAGCAGCTTAGGAGGGGATCTGGAGACCCAGTACCTC. V gene TRBV7-9 combines with J gene TRBJ2-5, with D possibly called TRBD1 or TRBD2 (5 bases each). The CDR3 totals 14 residues. Trimming took 1 base from V and 5 from J, leaving 11 bases between them. The germline gives CDR1 SEHNR, CDR2 FQNEAQ (reference sequence).